This T cell receptor beta chain derives from a study of blood T cell repertoires in COVID-19. The V end lost 1 base, the J end lost 5 bases, and 9 bases lay between the germline ends. Germline V gene lookup returns CDR1 SGHNT and CDR2 YYREEE (reference sequence). The CDR3 has 13 residues. Assay: immunoSEQ multiplex PCR; the TCRdb copy retains only in-frame clones and omits some. The sample lists 87,000 or so clones; less than 95% were seen once. The sequenced material came from peripheral blood. The sequence was collected from a man younger than 35 with COVID-19, enrolled during active disease. The chain is built from TRBV5-4 and TRBJ1-2, with a tentative D call TRBD1 (6 bases). The CDR3, as DNA: TGTGCCAGCAGCTTGACAGGGCGGTATGGCTACACCTTC. Protein: CASSLTGRYGYTF.